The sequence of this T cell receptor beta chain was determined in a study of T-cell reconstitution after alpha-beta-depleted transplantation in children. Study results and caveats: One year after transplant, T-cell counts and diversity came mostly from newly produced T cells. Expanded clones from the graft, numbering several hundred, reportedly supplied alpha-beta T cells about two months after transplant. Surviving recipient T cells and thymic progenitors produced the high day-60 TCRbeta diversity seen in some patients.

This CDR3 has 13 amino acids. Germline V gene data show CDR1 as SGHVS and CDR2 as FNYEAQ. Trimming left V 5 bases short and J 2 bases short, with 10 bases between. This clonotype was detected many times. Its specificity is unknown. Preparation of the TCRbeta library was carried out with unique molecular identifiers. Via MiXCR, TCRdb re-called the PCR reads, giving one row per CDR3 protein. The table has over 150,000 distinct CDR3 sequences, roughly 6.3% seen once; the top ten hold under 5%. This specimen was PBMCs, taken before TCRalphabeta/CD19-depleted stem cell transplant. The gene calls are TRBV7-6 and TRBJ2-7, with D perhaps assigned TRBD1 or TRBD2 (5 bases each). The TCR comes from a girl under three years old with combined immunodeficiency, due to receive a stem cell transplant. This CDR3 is CASSPGPPYEQYF. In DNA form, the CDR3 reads TGTGCCAGCAGCCCGGGACCGCCCTACGAGCAGTACTTC.